This entry describes one T cell receptor beta chain. This record belongs to a study of blood T cell repertoires in COVID-19. Background on the study: From T cells, B-cell-depleted T cells, or PBMCs came the material, which was cDNA or gDNA.

CDR3 size: 16 residues. The V gene's germline CDR1 is SGDLS and CDR2 YYNGEE. Trimming stripped 0 bases from V and 2 bases from J, with 13 bases between. In the authors' methods: The authors estimated nucleated cell counts from reference gene primer amplification. Repertoires were generated with immunoSEQ multiplex PCR, while TCRdb's copy carries only in-frame clones and drops some. V, J and clone size are those of that table, while D and trimming were read from the DNA. The sample consists of 55,000 to 75,000 clones, around 82% of them appearing once. Sequencing was carried out using peripheral blood. The chain employs TRBV9 and TRBJ2-3, with D possibly matching TRBD2 (7 bases). This TCR derives from a man aged 60 to 69 with COVID-19, enrolled during active disease. CDR3 in DNA: TGTGCCAGCAGCGTAGTCGGGGGGCAGATCACAGATACGCAGTATTTT. Protein product: CASSVVGGQITDTQYF.